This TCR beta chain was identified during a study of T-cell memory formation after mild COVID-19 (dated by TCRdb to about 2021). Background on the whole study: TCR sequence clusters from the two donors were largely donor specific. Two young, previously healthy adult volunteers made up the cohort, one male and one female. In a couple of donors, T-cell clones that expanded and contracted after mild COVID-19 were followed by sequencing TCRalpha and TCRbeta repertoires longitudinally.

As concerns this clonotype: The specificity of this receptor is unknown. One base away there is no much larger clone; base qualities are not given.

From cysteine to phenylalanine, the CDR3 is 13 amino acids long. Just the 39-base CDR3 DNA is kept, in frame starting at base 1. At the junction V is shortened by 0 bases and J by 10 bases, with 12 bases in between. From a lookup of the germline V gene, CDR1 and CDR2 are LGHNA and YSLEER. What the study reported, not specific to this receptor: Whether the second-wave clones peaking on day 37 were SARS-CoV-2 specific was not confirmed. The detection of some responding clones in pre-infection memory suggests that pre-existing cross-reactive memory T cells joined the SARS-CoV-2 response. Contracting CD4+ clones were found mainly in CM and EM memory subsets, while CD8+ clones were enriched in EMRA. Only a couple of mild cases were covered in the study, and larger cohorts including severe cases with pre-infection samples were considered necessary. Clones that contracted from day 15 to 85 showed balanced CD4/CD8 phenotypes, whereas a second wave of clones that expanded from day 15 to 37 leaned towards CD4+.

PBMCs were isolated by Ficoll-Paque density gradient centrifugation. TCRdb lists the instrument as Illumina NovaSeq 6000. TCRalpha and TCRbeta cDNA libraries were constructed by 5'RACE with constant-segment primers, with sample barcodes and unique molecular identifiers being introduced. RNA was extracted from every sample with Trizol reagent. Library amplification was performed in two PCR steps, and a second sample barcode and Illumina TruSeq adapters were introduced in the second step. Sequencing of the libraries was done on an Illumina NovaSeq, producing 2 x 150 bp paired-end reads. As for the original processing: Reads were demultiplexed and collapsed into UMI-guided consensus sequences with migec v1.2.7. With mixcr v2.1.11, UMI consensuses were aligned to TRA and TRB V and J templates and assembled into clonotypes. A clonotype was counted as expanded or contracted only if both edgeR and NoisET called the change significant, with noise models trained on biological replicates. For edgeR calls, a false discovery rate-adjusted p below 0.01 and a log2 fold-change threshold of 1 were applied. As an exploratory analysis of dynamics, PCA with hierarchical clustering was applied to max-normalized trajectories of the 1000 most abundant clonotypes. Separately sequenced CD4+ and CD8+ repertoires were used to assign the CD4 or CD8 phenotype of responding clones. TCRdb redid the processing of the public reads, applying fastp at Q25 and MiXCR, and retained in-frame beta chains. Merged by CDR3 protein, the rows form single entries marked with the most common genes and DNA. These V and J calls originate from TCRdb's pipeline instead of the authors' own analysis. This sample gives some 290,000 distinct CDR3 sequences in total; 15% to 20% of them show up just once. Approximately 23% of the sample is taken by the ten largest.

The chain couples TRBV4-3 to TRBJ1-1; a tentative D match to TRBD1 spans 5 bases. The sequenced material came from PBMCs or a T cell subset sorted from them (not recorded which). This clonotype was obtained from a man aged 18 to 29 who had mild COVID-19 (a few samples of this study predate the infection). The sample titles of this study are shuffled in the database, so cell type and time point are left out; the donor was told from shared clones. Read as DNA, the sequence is TGCGCCAGCAGCCAAGATGGCGCAGGGAGAGCTTTCTTT. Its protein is CASSQDGAGRAFF.